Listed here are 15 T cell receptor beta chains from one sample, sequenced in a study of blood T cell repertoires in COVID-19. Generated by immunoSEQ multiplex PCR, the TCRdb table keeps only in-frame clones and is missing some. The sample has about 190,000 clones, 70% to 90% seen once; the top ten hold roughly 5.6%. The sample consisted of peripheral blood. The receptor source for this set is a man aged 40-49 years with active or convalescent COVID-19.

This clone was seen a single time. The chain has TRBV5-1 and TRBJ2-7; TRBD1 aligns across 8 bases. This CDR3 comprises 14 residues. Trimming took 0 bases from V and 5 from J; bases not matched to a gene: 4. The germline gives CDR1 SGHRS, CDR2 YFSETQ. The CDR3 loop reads CASSLGDRGDEQYF. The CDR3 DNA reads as TGCGCCAGCAGCTTGGGCGACAGGGGAGACGAGCAGTACTTC.

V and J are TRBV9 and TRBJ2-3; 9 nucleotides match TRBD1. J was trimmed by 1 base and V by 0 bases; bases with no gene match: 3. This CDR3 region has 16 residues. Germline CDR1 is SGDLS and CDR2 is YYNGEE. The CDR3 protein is CASSVGGQGRTDTQYF. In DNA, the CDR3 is TGTGCCAGCAGCGTAGGGGGACAGGGACGCACAGATACGCAGTATTTT.

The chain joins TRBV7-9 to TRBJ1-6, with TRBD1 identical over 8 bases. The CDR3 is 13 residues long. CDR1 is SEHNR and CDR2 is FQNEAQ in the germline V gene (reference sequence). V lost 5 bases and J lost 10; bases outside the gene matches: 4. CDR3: CASSINRGSPLHF. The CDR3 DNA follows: TGTGCCAGCAGCATAAACAGGGGGTCACCCCTCCACTTT.

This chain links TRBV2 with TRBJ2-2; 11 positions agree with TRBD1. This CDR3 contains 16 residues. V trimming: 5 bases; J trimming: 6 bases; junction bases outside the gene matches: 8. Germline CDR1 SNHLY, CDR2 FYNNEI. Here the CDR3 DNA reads TGTGCCAGCAGTCCTCCGGGACAGGGGGTCTCCGGGGAGCTGTTTTTT. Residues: CASSPPGQGVSGELFF.

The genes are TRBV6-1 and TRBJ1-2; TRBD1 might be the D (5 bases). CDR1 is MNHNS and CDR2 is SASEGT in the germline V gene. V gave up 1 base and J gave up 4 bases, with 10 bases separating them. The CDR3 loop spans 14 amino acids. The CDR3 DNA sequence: TGTGCCAGCAGTGAAGTGCAGGGAGGCTATGGCTACACCTTC. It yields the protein CASSEVQGGYGYTF.

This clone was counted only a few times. CDR3 DNA sequence: TGTGCCATCAGTGACAGGGGGAACACTGAAGCTTTCTTT. Its translation is CAISDRGNTEAFF. This rearrangement joins TRBV10-3 to TRBJ1-1; possibly TRBD1 for D (6 bases). The CDR3 consists of 13 residues. V gave up 3 bases and J gave up 1 base, with 6 bases separating them. Germline V gene lookup returns CDR1 ENHRY and CDR2 SYGVKD.

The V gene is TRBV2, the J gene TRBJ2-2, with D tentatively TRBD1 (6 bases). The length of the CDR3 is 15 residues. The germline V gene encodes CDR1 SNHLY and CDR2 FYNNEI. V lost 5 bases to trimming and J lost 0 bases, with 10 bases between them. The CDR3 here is CASSQDSANTGELFF. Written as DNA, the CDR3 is TGTGCCAGCAGTCAGGACAGTGCGAACACCGGGGAGCTGTTTTTT.

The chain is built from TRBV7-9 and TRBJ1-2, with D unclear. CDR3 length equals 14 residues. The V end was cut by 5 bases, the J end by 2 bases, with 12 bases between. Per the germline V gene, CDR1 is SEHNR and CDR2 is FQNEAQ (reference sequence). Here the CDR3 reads CASSPPGMNYGYTF. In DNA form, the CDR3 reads TGTGCCAGCAGCCCTCCCGGGATGAACTATGGCTACACCTTC.

The chain's CDR3 is CSVGTDPNYGYTF. The CDR3 DNA is TGCAGCGTGGGGACAGATCCTAACTATGGCTACACCTTC. This chain uses TRBV29-1 with TRBJ1-2; 7 nucleotides align to TRBD1. Unmatched junction bases numbered 4, after V lost 6 bases and J lost 0 bases. The germline gives CDR1 SQVTM, CDR2 ANQGSEA. CDR3 length: 13 residues.

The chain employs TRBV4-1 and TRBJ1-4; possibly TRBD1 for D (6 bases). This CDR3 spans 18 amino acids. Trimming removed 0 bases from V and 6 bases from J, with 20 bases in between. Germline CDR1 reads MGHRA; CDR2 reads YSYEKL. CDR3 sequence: CASSQDGGRSGFHEKLFF. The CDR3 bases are TGCGCCAGCAGCCAAGACGGGGGGCGCAGTGGGTTCCATGAAAAACTGTTTTTT.

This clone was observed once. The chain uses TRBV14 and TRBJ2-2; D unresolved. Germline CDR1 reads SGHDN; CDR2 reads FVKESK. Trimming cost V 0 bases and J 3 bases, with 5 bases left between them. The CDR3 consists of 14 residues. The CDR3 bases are TGTGCCAGCAGCCAAGACATTTACACCGGGGAGCTGTTTTTT. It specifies CASSQDIYTGELFF.

CDR3 DNA: TGTGCCAGCAGTGAAGCAAGGGGTGGACAGGGGCTCTTAGGAAACACCATATATTTT. Its protein is CASSEARGGQGLLGNTIYF. The chain carries TRBV6-1 and TRBJ1-3, with 9 bases aligning to TRBD1. Germline V gene lookup returns CDR1 MNHNS and CDR2 SASEGT. V lost 0 bases and J lost 4; bases outside the gene matches: 13. The CDR3 spans 19 residues.

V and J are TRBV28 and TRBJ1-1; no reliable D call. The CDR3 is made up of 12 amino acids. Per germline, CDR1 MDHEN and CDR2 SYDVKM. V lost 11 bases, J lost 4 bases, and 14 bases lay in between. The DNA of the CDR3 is TGTGCCGCGGAGGCTGCTGGCACTGAAGCTTTCTTT. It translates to CAAEAAGTEAFF.

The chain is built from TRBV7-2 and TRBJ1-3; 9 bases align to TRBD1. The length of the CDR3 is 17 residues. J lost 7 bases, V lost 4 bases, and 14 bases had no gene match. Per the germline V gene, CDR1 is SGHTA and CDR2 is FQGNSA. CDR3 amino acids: CASSSFPGQGLRNTIYF. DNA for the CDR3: TGTGCCAGCAGCTCTTTCCCGGGACAGGGTCTACGGAACACCATATATTTT.

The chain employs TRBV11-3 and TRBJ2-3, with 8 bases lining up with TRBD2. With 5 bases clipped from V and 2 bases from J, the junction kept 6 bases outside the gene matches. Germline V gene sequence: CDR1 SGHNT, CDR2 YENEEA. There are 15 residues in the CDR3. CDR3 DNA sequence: TGTGCCAGCAGCCCGGTTAGCGGGACCACAGATACGCAGTATTTT. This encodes CASSPVSGTTDTQYF. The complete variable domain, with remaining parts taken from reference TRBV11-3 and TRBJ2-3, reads EAGVVQSPRYKIIEKKQPVAFWCNPISGHNTLYWYLQNLGQGPELLIRYENEEAVDDSQLPKDRFSAERLKGVDSTLKIQPAELGDSAVYLCASSPVSGTTDTQYFGPGTRLTVL.